These T cell receptor beta chains were read from a single sample in a study of T cell responses to AZD1222 COVID-19 vaccine. Assay used: immunoSEQ multiplex PCR; TCRdb lists only in-frame clones, some missing. The table includes 100,000 to 150,000 clones, 90% detected once. This sample comprised peripheral blood, obtained on day 0 of AZD1222 vaccination. The receptors derive from an adult in good health. CDR3s include the opening cysteine and the closing phenylalanine or tryptophan. Each record gives: D gene, V gene, J gene, clone size, CDR3 DNA, CDR3 protein. A D gene is named only where the DNA matches it firmly. Size tells how often a clone was seen (once, few, many) or the class of an expanded clone, and some rows leave it out.

d_call: .; v_call: TRBV7-8; j_call: TRBJ1-4; clone_size: .; cdr3_nt: TGTGCCAGCAGCTTAAGGCAGTTTAATGAAAAACTGTTTTTT; cdr3_aa: CASSLRQFNEKLFF
d_call: .; v_call: TRBV10-2; j_call: TRBJ1-3; clone_size: .; cdr3_nt: TGCGCCAGCACCCCGCAAGCACGGTCGGGAAACACCATATATTTT; cdr3_aa: CASTPQARSGNTIYF
d_call: .; v_call: TRBV9; j_call: TRBJ1-2; clone_size: .; cdr3_nt: TGTGCCAGCAGCGTAGGCCGGAACCGTTGGGGCTACACCTTC; cdr3_aa: CASSVGRNRWGYTF
d_call: .; v_call: TRBV7-2; j_call: TRBJ1-1; clone_size: .; cdr3_nt: TGTGCCAGCAGCTTAGGCGGGGCTCCTGAAGCTTTCTTT; cdr3_aa: CASSLGGAPEAFF
d_call: .; v_call: TRBV28; j_call: TRBJ1-6; clone_size: .; cdr3_nt: TGTGCCAGCAGTGTCCTGGGACCCCTCCACTTT; cdr3_aa: CASSVLGPLHF
d_call: .; v_call: TRBV3-1/TRBV3-2; j_call: TRBJ2-7; clone_size: .; cdr3_nt: TGTGCCAGCAGCCGAGGGTTCAGGCCTGAGCTCTACGAGCAGTACTTC; cdr3_aa: CASSRGFRPELYEQYF
d_call: TRBD1; v_call: TRBV3-1/TRBV3-2; j_call: TRBJ2-1; clone_size: .; cdr3_nt: TGTGCCAGCAGCCGGCAGGGGGCGCCTGAGCAGTTCTTC; cdr3_aa: CASSRQGAPEQFF
d_call: .; v_call: TRBV21-1; j_call: TRBJ1-1; clone_size: .; cdr3_nt: TGTGCCAGCACCCTTACCGGGGAGGGAGGGACTGAAGCTTTCTTT; cdr3_aa: CASTLTGEGGTEAFF
d_call: .; v_call: TRBV10-1; j_call: TRBJ2-7; clone_size: .; cdr3_nt: TGCGCCAGCAGTCAGGGGACCGCCTACGAGCAGTACTTC; cdr3_aa: CASSQGTAYEQYF
d_call: .; v_call: TRBV6-5; j_call: TRBJ1-1; clone_size: .; cdr3_nt: TGTGCCAGCACTAAACAGGGGAACACTGAAGCTTTCTTT; cdr3_aa: CASTKQGNTEAFF
d_call: .; v_call: TRBV19; j_call: TRBJ1-2; clone_size: .; cdr3_nt: TGTGCCAGTAGTATAGGGTACGGGGTCGGCGGCTACACCTTC; cdr3_aa: CASSIGYGVGGYTF
d_call: TRBD1; v_call: TRBV5-1; j_call: TRBJ1-2; clone_size: .; cdr3_nt: TGCGCCAGCAGCTTGGCGGGGACAGGGGCCAACTATGGCTACACCTTC; cdr3_aa: CASSLAGTGANYGYTF
d_call: .; v_call: TRBV30; j_call: TRBJ1-3; clone_size: .; cdr3_nt: TGTGCCTGGAGTTGGAAATCTGGAAACACCATATATTTT; cdr3_aa: CAWSWKSGNTIYF
d_call: .; v_call: TRBV18; j_call: TRBJ1-3; clone_size: once; cdr3_nt: TGTGCCAGCTCACCACCGTACAGCCACTCTGGAAACACCATATATTTT; cdr3_aa: CASSPPYSHSGNTIYF
d_call: TRBD1; v_call: TRBV27; j_call: TRBJ2-7; clone_size: .; cdr3_nt: TGTGCCAGCAGCTCCCGACAGGGAATAGTCTACGAGCAGTACTTC; cdr3_aa: CASSSRQGIVYEQYF
d_call: .; v_call: TRBV13; j_call: TRBJ2-1; clone_size: .; cdr3_nt: TGTGCCAGCAGCCTCCGGGCTACCTTTGGGAATGAGCAGTTCTTC; cdr3_aa: CASSLRATFGNEQFF
d_call: .; v_call: TRBV6-5; j_call: TRBJ1-1; clone_size: once; cdr3_nt: TGTGCCAGCCGGACGGTGAACACTGAAGCTTTCTTT; cdr3_aa: CASRTVNTEAFF
d_call: .; v_call: TRBV5-5; j_call: TRBJ1-6; clone_size: once; cdr3_nt: TGTGCCAGCAGCGGGACGAGTCAGAATTCACCCCTCCACTTT; cdr3_aa: CASSGTSQNSPLHF
d_call: .; v_call: TRBV6-2/TRBV6-3; j_call: TRBJ2-2; clone_size: .; cdr3_nt: TGTGCCAGCAGTTACTCTCTGGGGATGGACAATTATTTTCCACGGGAGCTGTTTTTT; cdr3_aa: CASSYSLGMDNYFPRELFF
d_call: TRBD1; v_call: TRBV14; j_call: TRBJ2-2; clone_size: .; cdr3_nt: TGTGCCAGCAGGGGACAGCACACCGGGGAGCTGTTTTTT; cdr3_aa: CASRGQHTGELFF
d_call: .; v_call: TRBV11-2; j_call: TRBJ2-7; clone_size: .; cdr3_nt: TGTGCCAGCAGAGGGGGGGCTTGGGAGCAGTACTTC; cdr3_aa: CASRGGAWEQYF
d_call: .; v_call: TRBV10-3; j_call: TRBJ1-3; clone_size: .; cdr3_nt: TGTGCCATCAGCCGGGACGGCGCTTCTGGAAACACCATATATTTT; cdr3_aa: CAISRDGASGNTIYF
d_call: .; v_call: TRBV9; j_call: TRBJ1-3; clone_size: .; cdr3_nt: TGTGCCAGCAGCGTAGCGGCAGGGGCTGGAAACACCATATATTTT; cdr3_aa: CASSVAAGAGNTIYF
d_call: TRBD1; v_call: TRBV7-9; j_call: TRBJ2-2; clone_size: .; cdr3_nt: TGTGCCAGCAGCTTAGCACAGGGGGCTATCGGGGAGCTGTTTTTT; cdr3_aa: CASSLAQGAIGELFF
d_call: .; v_call: TRBV19; j_call: TRBJ1-1; clone_size: .; cdr3_nt: TGTGCCAGTAGTATAGATCTGGGGGACACTGAAGCTTTCTTT; cdr3_aa: CASSIDLGDTEAFF
d_call: .; v_call: TRBV10-1; j_call: TRBJ2-1; clone_size: .; cdr3_nt: TGCGCCAGCAGTGATCACGGACACGAGCAGTTCTTC; cdr3_aa: CASSDHGHEQFF
d_call: .; v_call: TRBV25-1; j_call: TRBJ1-6; clone_size: .; cdr3_nt: TGTGCCAGCAGTGATCGCCGCGACAGTCTTTATTCACCCCTCCACTTT; cdr3_aa: CASSDRRDSLYSPLHF
d_call: .; v_call: TRBV7-2; j_call: TRBJ2-5; clone_size: .; cdr3_nt: TGTGCCAGCAGCTTACCCATTAGCGCCCCGCACCAAGAGACCCAGTACTTC; cdr3_aa: CASSLPISAPHQETQYF